Listed here is a single T cell receptor (beta chain). Primers used in a second PCR of about 6 to 11 cycles were a sample-barcoded 5' primer and a J-beta primer mix. One entry per CDR3 protein, called by TCRdb with MiXCR from the 5' RACE reads. This table has more than 1,400,000 distinct CDR3 sequences, approximately 40% appearing once. This CDR3 spans 13 amino acids. The V and J ends lost 5 bases and 13 bases, in that order; junction bases with no gene match: 10. Germline lookup yields CDR1 SGHTA and CDR2 FQGNSA. This sample was taken from a study of blood T cells in healthy people across ages. This clonotype was obtained from a woman younger than 35 in good health. The sequenced sample consisted of blood. The chain combines TRBV7-2 with TRBJ2-4, with 8 nucleotides matching TRBD1. DNA for the CDR3: TGTGCCAGCAGCGCGCACCAGACAGGGGAACAGTACTTC. It is translated as CASSAHQTGEQYF.